One sample yielded the 4 T cell receptor beta chains listed below, sequenced in a study of beta chain features in type 1 diabetes (dated by TCRdb to the late 2010s). Library preparation was by the immunoSEQ multiplex PCR assay. The entire isolated RNA was reverse transcribed using the High Capacity cDNA Reverse Transcription Kit, and thus expressed TCRB transcripts were sequenced. Entries here come from immuneACCESS through TCRdb and include only in-frame sequences with V and J called. Some clones fail to appear in such tables; in the studies checked, an unresolved V gene covers under half of the shortfall, and the cause of the remainder is unknown. The sample table holds 810,000 or so clones, of which 15% to 20% were seen once. Clones ranked in the top ten supply 0.023% of the sample. Sequencing input: naive CD4+ T cells from blood. The label giving this sample's cell subset or site can be read as: true naive CD4+ T cells. The source of these receptors is a woman between 18 and 29 years old in good health.

V is TRBV18 and J is TRBJ2-3; 7 bases fit TRBD2. CDR1 and CDR2 (germline): KGHSH, LQKENI. Trimming took 5 bases from V and 4 from J; bases not matched to a gene: 9. This CDR3 contains 15 residues. The CDR3: CASSSGGGSADTQYF. CDR3 nucleotide sequence: TGTGCCAGCTCAAGTGGTGGCGGGAGTGCAGATACGCAGTATTTT. Combining the CDR3 with reference TRBV18 and TRBJ2-3 gives the whole variable domain NAGVMQNPRHLVRRRGQEARLRCSPMKGHSHVYWYRQLPEEGLKFMVYLQKENIIDESGMPKERFSAEFPKEGPSILRIQQVVRGDSAAYFCASSSGGGSADTQYFGPGTRLTVL.

The CDR3 protein is CASSFHGQGRGKNIQYF. In DNA form, the CDR3 reads TGTGCCAGCAGTTTCCACGGACAGGGCAGGGGAAAAAACATTCAGTACTTC. The genes are TRBV28 and TRBJ2-4, with 8 bases matching TRBD1. Per germline, CDR1 MDHEN and CDR2 SYDVKM. The trim removed 3 bases at V and 4 bases at J, leaving 11 bases unmatched. The CDR3 extends over 17 amino acids.

This sequence joins TRBV10-3 and TRBJ2-7; D is unclear. V shed 6 bases and J shed 0 bases, with 9 bases lying between them. Germline CDR1 ENHRY, CDR2 SYGVKD. This CDR3 contains 13 residues. CDR3 DNA: TGTGCCATCAGGCAGGAGAGCTCCTACGAGCAGTACTTC. It translates to CAIRQESSYEQYF.

The V call is TRBV10-3, the J call TRBJ2-1; the D gene is possibly TRBD2 (5 bases). Germline V gene data show CDR1 as ENHRY and CDR2 as SYGVKD. Trimming cost V 6 bases and J 6 bases, with 12 bases left between them. CDR3 size: 13 residues. CDR3 region: CAISRDNPNEQFF. In DNA, the CDR3 is TGTGCCATCAGCCGGGATAATCCCAATGAGCAGTTCTTC.